This T cell receptor (beta chain) stems from a study of tumor-infiltrating lymphocytes in primary liver carcinoma. This CDR3 has 14 amino acids. V dropped 7 bases and J dropped 6; count of bases not matched to a gene: 12. Germline CDR1 reads SNHLY; CDR2 reads FYNNEI. The input was 450 to 500 ng total RNA; TCR beta cDNA was made from it with a constant-region primer. What produced the TCR beta libraries was three nested multiplex PCR rounds using slightly modified ARM-PCR. TRBV1-TRBV30 forward and Cbeta reverse primers drove the first two roughly 10-cycle rounds. TCRdb recomputed calls from the multiplex PCR reads with MiXCR, one row per CDR3 protein. The sample comprises about 120,000 distinct CDR3 sequences, under 70% of which are singletons, and over 8% rests with the top ten. RNA and DNA were co-extracted from roughly 20-30 mg of unsorted bulk tissue. This clonotype appeared a few times.

This clonotype originated in a woman in her fifties or sixties with primary liver carcinoma and hepatitis B virus infection. The chain carries TRBV2 and TRBJ2-7; 7 bases align to TRBD2. The sequencing input was tumor-adjacent normal liver tissue. The DNA for the CDR3 is TGTGCCAGCACCAGGTTGGGGGGGGAGTTCGAGCAGTACTTC. Its protein is CASTRLGGEFEQYF.